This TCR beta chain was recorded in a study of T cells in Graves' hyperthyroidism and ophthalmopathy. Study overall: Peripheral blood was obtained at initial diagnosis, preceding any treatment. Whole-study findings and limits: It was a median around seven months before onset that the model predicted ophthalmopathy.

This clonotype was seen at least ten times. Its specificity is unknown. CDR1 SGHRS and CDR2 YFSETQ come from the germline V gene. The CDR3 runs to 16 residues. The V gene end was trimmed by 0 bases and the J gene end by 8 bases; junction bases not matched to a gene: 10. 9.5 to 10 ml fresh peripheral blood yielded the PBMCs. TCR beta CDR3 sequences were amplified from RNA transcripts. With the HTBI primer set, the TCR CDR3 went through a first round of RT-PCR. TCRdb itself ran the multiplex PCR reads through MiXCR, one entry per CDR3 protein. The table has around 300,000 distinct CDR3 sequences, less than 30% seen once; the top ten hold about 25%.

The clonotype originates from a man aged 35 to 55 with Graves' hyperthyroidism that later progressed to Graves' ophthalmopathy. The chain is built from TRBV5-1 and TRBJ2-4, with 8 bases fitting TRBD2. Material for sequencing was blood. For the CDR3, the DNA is TGCGCCAGCAGCTTGGGCTCTAGCGGGTCCGGGGACATTCAGTACTTC. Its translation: CASSLGSSGSGDIQYF.